The rows below give T cell receptor beta chains drawn from one sample of a study of blood T cell repertoires in COVID-19. Data came from immunoSEQ multiplex PCR; TCRdb stores just in-frame clones and leaves some out. The table lists some 220,000 clones, approximately 85% of them singletons. Sample: peripheral blood. The source is a man aged 45-65 years with COVID-19, enrolled during active disease. CDR3s include the opening cysteine and the closing phenylalanine or tryptophan. The order of the fields is V gene, D gene, J gene, CDR3 DNA, CDR3 protein. A D gene is named only where the DNA matches it firmly.

v_call: TRBV6-1
d_call: TRBD1
j_call: TRBJ1-2
cdr3_nt: TGTGCCAGCAGTGAAGGACAGGGGGGAGGCTACACCTTC
cdr3_aa: CASSEGQGGGYTF

v_call: TRBV11-2
d_call: TRBD1
j_call: TRBJ1-2
cdr3_nt: TGTGCCAGCAGACCACAGGGGAACTATGGCTACACCTTC
cdr3_aa: CASRPQGNYGYTF

v_call: TRBV7-9
d_call: .
j_call: TRBJ2-5
cdr3_nt: TGTGCCAGCAACCCCTCTGGGGGCTCAGAGACCCAGTACTTC
cdr3_aa: CASNPSGGSETQYF

v_call: TRBV5-1
d_call: .
j_call: TRBJ1-1
cdr3_nt: TGCGCCAGCAGCTTGGCCACGGCAGGGGCGGGCACTGAAGCTTTCTTT
cdr3_aa: CASSLATAGAGTEAFF

v_call: TRBV7-9
d_call: TRBD2
j_call: TRBJ2-7
cdr3_nt: TGTGCCAGCAGCTTAGGCGGGGGGGGAACCTACGAGCAGTACTTC
cdr3_aa: CASSLGGGGTYEQYF

v_call: TRBV7-9
d_call: TRBD1
j_call: TRBJ2-3
cdr3_nt: TGTGCCAGCAGCTCCAGGGGGACAACAGATACGCAGTATTTT
cdr3_aa: CASSSRGTTDTQYF

v_call: TRBV5-1
d_call: TRBD1
j_call: TRBJ1-6
cdr3_nt: TGCGCCAGCAGCACGGCAGACAGGGCCTCACCCCTCCACTTT
cdr3_aa: CASSTADRASPLHF

v_call: TRBV23-1
d_call: TRBD1
j_call: TRBJ1-1
cdr3_nt: TGCGCCAGCAGTCTTACAGGGGGGAACACTGAAGCTTTCTTT
cdr3_aa: CASSLTGGNTEAFF

v_call: TRBV27
d_call: .
j_call: TRBJ1-5
cdr3_nt: TGTGCCAGCAGTTTAGTAGGGGATCAGCCCCAGCATTTT
cdr3_aa: CASSLVGDQPQHF

v_call: TRBV4-2
d_call: .
j_call: TRBJ2-7
cdr3_nt: TGTGCCAGCAGCTCGCCGGACAGACCCTACGAGCAGTACTTC
cdr3_aa: CASSSPDRPYEQYF

v_call: TRBV6-5
d_call: TRBD2
j_call: TRBJ2-3
cdr3_nt: TGTGCCAGCATGGGTAGCGGGGGTTATACGCAGTATTTT
cdr3_aa: CASMGSGGYTQYF

v_call: TRBV3-1/TRBV3-2
d_call: TRBD2
j_call: TRBJ2-5
cdr3_nt: TGTGCCAGCAGCCAGGCACTAGCGGTCCAAGAGACCCAGTACTTC
cdr3_aa: CASSQALAVQETQYF

v_call: TRBV28
d_call: .
j_call: TRBJ2-2
cdr3_nt: TGTGCCAGCAGTCCAAGACAGGTTAACACCGGGGAGCTGTTTTTT
cdr3_aa: CASSPRQVNTGELFF

v_call: TRBV5-1
d_call: TRBD1
j_call: TRBJ1-2
cdr3_nt: TGCGCCAGCAGCTCGACAGGGGACTTCGATGGCTACACCTTC
cdr3_aa: CASSSTGDFDGYTF

v_call: TRBV14
d_call: TRBD1
j_call: TRBJ1-1
cdr3_nt: TGTGCCAGCAGTAGAACTACAGGGGAGGCTTTCTTT
cdr3_aa: CASSRTTGEAFF

v_call: TRBV6-6
d_call: .
j_call: TRBJ1-2
cdr3_nt: TGTGCCAGCAGTCAACCCGGCCTCCAATACGGGTATGGCTACACCTTC
cdr3_aa: CASSQPGLQYGYGYTF

v_call: TRBV7-2
d_call: .
j_call: TRBJ1-2
cdr3_nt: TGTGCCAGCAGCCTCCCCGTGGAGGGGTATGGCTACACCTTC
cdr3_aa: CASSLPVEGYGYTF

v_call: TRBV3-1/TRBV3-2
d_call: .
j_call: TRBJ2-7
cdr3_nt: TGTGCCAGCAGCCCAGGAGCGGGCGCCCACGAGCAGTACTTC
cdr3_aa: CASSPGAGAHEQYF

v_call: TRBV4-3
d_call: .
j_call: TRBJ1-5
cdr3_nt: TGCGCCAGCAGCCGATCGGGAGGGAATCAGCCCCAGCATTTT
cdr3_aa: CASSRSGGNQPQHF

v_call: TRBV14
d_call: TRBD1
j_call: TRBJ1-6
cdr3_nt: TGTGCCAGCAGCCTTTGGACAGGGGAGACACCCCTCCACTTT
cdr3_aa: CASSLWTGETPLHF

v_call: TRBV5-8
d_call: TRBD1
j_call: TRBJ2-2
cdr3_nt: TGTGCCAGCAGCATTTCCGGGACAGGGGACACCGGGGAGCTGTTTTTT
cdr3_aa: CASSISGTGDTGELFF

v_call: TRBV11-3
d_call: .
j_call: TRBJ2-1
cdr3_nt: TGTGCCAGCAGCTTAGTGGCGGTTGGTGAGCAGTTCTTC
cdr3_aa: CASSLVAVGEQFF

v_call: TRBV5-4
d_call: TRBD2
j_call: TRBJ2-7
cdr3_nt: TGTGCCAGCAGCCTTAGCGGGGTTACCTCCTACGAGCAGTACTTC
cdr3_aa: CASSLSGVTSYEQYF

v_call: TRBV2
d_call: TRBD1
j_call: TRBJ2-7
cdr3_nt: TGTGCCAGCAGTGAACGACAGGGAAACGAGCAGTACTTC
cdr3_aa: CASSERQGNEQYF

v_call: TRBV30
d_call: TRBD1
j_call: TRBJ1-1
cdr3_nt: TGTGCCTGGGGCCGACAGGGGGCCTACACTGAAGCTTTCTTT
cdr3_aa: CAWGRQGAYTEAFF

v_call: TRBV7-8
d_call: .
j_call: TRBJ2-1
cdr3_nt: TGTGCCAGCAGCTTAGGGGGGGACTGGAGCTCCTACAATGAGCAGTTCTTC
cdr3_aa: CASSLGGDWSSYNEQFF

v_call: TRBV7-9
d_call: .
j_call: TRBJ2-1
cdr3_nt: TGTGCCATCGGAAGAGACAGTGATGAGCAGTTCTTC
cdr3_aa: CAIGRDSDEQFF

v_call: TRBV24-1
d_call: TRBD1
j_call: TRBJ2-1
cdr3_nt: TGTGCCACCAGTGACGCAACTGCTTACAGGGGTGGCTACAATGAGCAGTTCTTC
cdr3_aa: CATSDATAYRGGYNEQFF

v_call: TRBV18
d_call: TRBD1
j_call: TRBJ2-7
cdr3_nt: TGTGCCAGCTCACCACCCACAGGGGACCGCGGGGAGCAGTACTTC
cdr3_aa: CASSPPTGDRGEQYF

v_call: TRBV19
d_call: TRBD1
j_call: TRBJ1-1
cdr3_nt: TGTGCCAGTAGTCTGACAGGGCGAACTGAAGCTTTCTTT
cdr3_aa: CASSLTGRTEAFF

v_call: TRBV30
d_call: .
j_call: TRBJ1-2
cdr3_nt: TGTGCCTGGAGTGTACATCGGGGGTCGGGCACCTTC
cdr3_aa: CAWSVHRGSGTF

v_call: TRBV10-3
d_call: .
j_call: TRBJ2-1
cdr3_nt: TGTGCCATCAGTGAGGGACAGCGATACAATGAGCAGTTCTTC
cdr3_aa: CAISEGQRYNEQFF